The source of this T cell receptor (beta chain) is a study of T cell responses to AZD1222 COVID-19 vaccine. Per germline, CDR1 LNHDA and CDR2 SQIVND (reference sequence). V gave up 1 base and J gave up 2 bases, with 12 bases separating them. The CDR3 length is 16 residues. Using immunoSEQ multiplex PCR, the repertoire was profiled, and TCRdb retains in-frame clones only, with some absent. The sample has 250,000 to 300,000 clones, about 94% seen once. This TCR was recovered from an adult who received the AZD1222 COVID-19 vaccine. Source: peripheral blood, taken 28 days after the second AZD1222 dose. This chain uses TRBV19 with TRBJ2-1; D is unresolved. CDR3: CASSIGEVYTYNEQFF. For the CDR3, the DNA is TGTGCCAGTAGTATAGGCGAGGTCTATACCTACAATGAGCAGTTCTTC.